This T cell receptor (beta chain) was observed in a study of beta chain features in type 1 diabetes. General study points: For Type 1 diabetes patients, all four CD4+ subsets carried TCRB CDR3s that were moderately but significantly shorter.

Trimming pared 6 bases from V and 3 bases from J, leaving 18 bases between. This CDR3 is 15 amino acids long. Germline V gene data show CDR1 as SGHTA and CDR2 as FQGNSA. Expressed TCRB transcripts were sequenced because the isolated RNA had all been reverse transcribed beforehand. Generated by immunoSEQ multiplex PCR, the TCRdb table keeps only in-frame clones and is missing some. This table holds 600,000 to 700,000 clones, under 15% found once. A remark on this clone: Its antigen is not known.

The chain links TRBV7-2 to TRBJ2-7, with unresolved D. The sequence derives from a man aged 25 to 40 with type 1 diabetes. The specimen was naive CD4+ T cells from blood. The CDR3 DNA sequence: TGTGCCAGCAGTTTCTCAACGTCGGGTTTCTACGAGCAGTACTTC. Protein product: CASSFSTSGFYEQYF.